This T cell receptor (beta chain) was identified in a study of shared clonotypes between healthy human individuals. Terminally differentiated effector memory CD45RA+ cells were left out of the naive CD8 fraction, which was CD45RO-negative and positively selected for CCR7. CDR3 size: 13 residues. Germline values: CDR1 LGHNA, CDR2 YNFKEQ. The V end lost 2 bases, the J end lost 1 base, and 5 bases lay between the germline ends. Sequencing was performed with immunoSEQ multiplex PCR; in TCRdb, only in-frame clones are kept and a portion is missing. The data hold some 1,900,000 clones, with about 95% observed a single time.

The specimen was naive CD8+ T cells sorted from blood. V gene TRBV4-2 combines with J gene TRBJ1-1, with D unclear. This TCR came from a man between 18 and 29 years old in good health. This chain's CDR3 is CASSQLENTEAFF. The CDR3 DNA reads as TGTGCCAGCAGCCAATTGGAGAACACTGAAGCTTTCTTT.